This entry concerns a single T cell receptor (beta chain). Its target is unknown. Clones were read by immunoSEQ multiplex PCR, and TCRdb kept only the in-frame ones, dropping some. The table lists 300,000 to 350,000 clones, nearly 90% of them singletons. Germline CDR1 and CDR2: SGHTA and FQGNSA. Unmatched junction bases numbered 9, after V lost 11 bases and J lost 4 bases. This CDR3 region has 14 residues. The entry originates in a study of cytomegalovirus exposure and HLA in healthy donors. General observations from the study: Reported performance of the classifier showed diagnosis of cytomegalovirus status with high specificity and sensitivity.

The specimen sequenced was PBMCs. The sequence was collected from a man aged 25-45 years in good health and CMV-seronegative. The rearrangement uses TRBV7-2 and TRBJ2-2; 8 bases are a match to TRBD1. DNA of the CDR3: TGTGCCTCAGACAGGGGCTTTCGCACCGGGGAGCTGTTTTTT. Encoded protein: CASDRGFRTGELFF.